This TCR beta chain derives from a study of blood T cell repertoires in COVID-19. Study-wide context: PBMCs, B-cell-depleted T cells, or T cells were the source of the cDNA or gDNA that made up the material.

The authors' processing: Reference gene primer amplification yielded estimated nucleated cell counts. Here immunoSEQ multiplex PCR was the method, and the copy in TCRdb shows in-frame clones only, minus some. V and J calls and clone size come straight from that table; D and trimming were deduced from the DNA. The sample shows 160,000 or so clones, roughly nine tenths of them seen only once. V dropped 4 bases and J dropped 4; count of bases not matched to a gene: 10. Germline-derived CDR1 and CDR2 are MDHEN and SYDVKM. This CDR3 has 17 amino acids. This receptor was identified in a woman in her 40s with acute or convalescent COVID-19. Sequences were obtained from peripheral blood. This chain links TRBV28 with TRBJ2-1; 10 bases line up with TRBD2. In nucleotides, the CDR3 is TGTGCCAGCAGTTCCCCGTCTAGCGGGAGTAGGTACAATGAGCAGTTCTTC. Translation: CASSSPSSGSRYNEQFF.